Shown below are 3 T cell receptor beta chains from a single sample sequenced in a study of response to subunit inactivated influenza vaccine. TCRdb recomputed calls from the RT-PCR reads with MiXCR, one row per CDR3 protein. The table includes 500,000 to 550,000 distinct CDR3 sequences, around 25% detected once. This sample was shared with a second study, whose subject was T cells expressing NK-cell markers. That work adds: Beta-chain TCR cDNA was generated via 5'RACE template switching with UMIs.

Sequences were derived from CD4+ T cells sorted from PBMCs, sampled 11 to 12 days after vaccination. All receptors come from a man aged 50-60 years who received an inactivated influenza vaccine.

This chain joins TRBV28 and TRBJ2-5; no firm D call. Germline loops: CDR1 MDHEN, CDR2 SYDVKM. The CDR3 sequence is 12 residues long. The V end lost 3 bases, the J end lost 4 bases, and 6 bases lay between the germline ends. As DNA, the CDR3 is TGTGCCAGCAGTTTTCGTAGAGAGACCCAGTACTTC. This translates into CASSFRRETQYF.

The chain couples TRBV7-9 to TRBJ2-3, with 8 bases that match TRBD1. Germline V gene data show CDR1 as SEHNR and CDR2 as FQNEAQ (reference sequence). The length of the CDR3 is 14 residues. V dropped 5 bases and J dropped 3; count of bases not matched to a gene: 4. CDR3 region: CASSQRQGTDTQYF. CDR3 DNA: TGTGCCAGCAGCCAGCGACAGGGGACAGATACGCAGTATTTT.

The chain links TRBV7-9 to TRBJ2-7; 8 bases match TRBD2. In germline, CDR1 is SEHNR, CDR2 FQNEAQ (reference sequence). V trimming: 6 bases; J trimming: 5 bases; junction bases outside the gene matches: 9. The CDR3 is made up of 14 amino acids. This CDR3 reads CASRRSGSFDEQYF. The CDR3 bases are TGTGCCAGCAGACGGAGCGGGAGTTTCGACGAGCAGTACTTC.